The 20 T cell receptor beta chains listed next were all sequenced from one sample in a study of blood T cell repertoires in COVID-19. Libraries were prepared by immunoSEQ multiplex PCR; TCRdb keeps only in-frame clonotypes and omits some of them. The sample yields some 320,000 clones, approximately 89% seen once. The sequenced sample was PBMCs or T cells enriched from blood (not recorded which). Receptors originate from a woman in her thirties who had recovered from COVID-19.

V gene TRBV3-1 (or the pseudogene TRBV3-2) combines with J gene TRBJ1-2, with 12 bases aligning to TRBD1. Germline values: CDR1 LGHDT, CDR2 YNNKEL (reference sequence). This CDR3 has 13 residues. V was clipped by 8 bases and J by 7 bases; unmatched bases: 5. The CDR3 loop reads CASRDRGLGGYTF. The CDR3 DNA reads as TGTGCCAGCCGGGACAGGGGGCTGGGTGGCTACACCTTC.

The rearrangement uses TRBV3-1 (or the pseudogene TRBV3-2) and TRBJ2-7; TRBD1 matches at 8 bases. CDR3 length equals 14 residues. After removal of 4 bases from V and 4 bases from J, the junction contained 6 bases not matched to a gene. Germline CDR1 reads LGHDT; CDR2 reads YNNKEL (reference sequence). In nucleotides, the CDR3 is TGTGCCAGCAGCCGGGCAGGGGGCGATTACGAGCAGTACTTC. Its translation is CASSRAGGDYEQYF.

The chain carries TRBV19 and TRBJ2-5, with D possibly matching TRBD2 (7 bases). The CDR3 runs to 19 residues. Germline V gene lookup returns CDR1 LNHDA and CDR2 SQIVND (reference sequence). The V gene lost 0 bases and the J gene lost 4 bases, with 24 bases spanning the gap. For the CDR3, the DNA is TGTGCCAGTAGTATAGAGTGGGGGGGGCCCGGACAGTTCGGAGAGACCCAGTACTTC. It encodes CASSIEWGGPGQFGETQYF.

The genes are TRBV9 and TRBJ1-3; the match to TRBD1 covers 7 bases. Per the germline V gene, CDR1 is SGDLS and CDR2 is YYNGEE. V lost 4 bases, J lost 0 bases, and 7 bases stayed unmatched. The CDR3 extends over 16 amino acids. This chain's CDR3 is CASSPRQGPSGNTIYF. Written as DNA, the CDR3 is TGTGCCAGCAGCCCCAGACAGGGCCCCTCTGGAAACACCATATATTTT. The full variable domain, with the rest looked up from reference TRBV9 and TRBJ1-3, is DSGVTQTPKHLITATGQRVTLRCSPRSGDLSVYWYQQSLDQGLQFLIQYYNGEERAKGNILERFSAQQFPDLHSELNLSSLELGDSALYFCASSPRQGPSGNTIYFGEGSWLTVV.

V usage is TRBV3-1 (or the pseudogene TRBV3-2) and J usage is TRBJ1-2; 8 nucleotides agree with TRBD1. Germline CDR1 is LGHDT and CDR2 is YNNKEL (reference sequence). V trimming: 1 base; J trimming: 6 bases; junction bases outside the gene matches: 10. This CDR3 has 16 residues. Here the CDR3 reads CASSQGEGRGRHGYTF. The CDR3 DNA sequence: TGTGCCAGCAGCCAAGGGGAGGGCAGGGGGCGACATGGCTACACCTTC.

The chain uses TRBV27 and TRBJ2-7; 9 bases line up with TRBD1. V lost 6 bases, J lost 9 bases, and 18 bases stayed unmatched. The CDR3 has 16 amino acids. From germline, CDR1 is MNHEY and CDR2 SMNVEV (reference sequence). CDR3 amino acids: CASRGDRVPQGETQYF. The CDR3 DNA reads as TGTGCCAGCAGGGGGGACAGGGTCCCACAAGGGGAGACGCAGTACTTC.

The chain joins TRBV5-1 to TRBJ1-2, with D possibly TRBD1 on 6 matching bases. V lost 6 bases to trimming and J lost 8 bases, with 23 bases between them. The CDR3 runs 15 residues. Germline assignment: CDR1 SGHRS and CDR2 YFSETQ. Here the CDR3 reads CASTQAAGEGLGYTF. The CDR3 region has the DNA TGCGCCAGCACTCAGGCAGCAGGGGAGGGCCTAGGCTACACCTTC.

This chain connects TRBV5-4 to TRBJ1-3; D remains ambiguous. Germline V gene data show CDR1 as SGHNT and CDR2 as YYREEE (reference sequence). The V end was cut by 2 bases, the J end by 0 bases, with 6 bases between. The length of the CDR3 is 14 residues. CDR3: CASSLQYSGNTIYF. The CDR3 DNA follows: TGTGCCAGCAGCTTACAGTACTCTGGAAACACCATATATTTT.

This clone has just one count. Written as DNA, the CDR3 is TGTGCCAGCAGCCGTCCCCCCATCAGGGTCCGCGCTTTCTTT. It yields the protein CASSRPPIRVRAFF. This chain joins TRBV7-9 and TRBJ1-1, with D possibly matching TRBD1 (5 bases). The CDR3 sequence is 14 residues long. Germline CDR1 SEHNR, CDR2 FQNEAQ (reference sequence). Trimming took off 5 bases at V and 11 bases at J, with 21 bases between the two ends.

J is TRBJ1-1 and V is TRBV11-2, with 8 bases identical to TRBD1. CDR3 length: 16 residues. Germline lookup yields CDR1 SGHAT and CDR2 FQNNGV. V was pared by 5 bases and J by 2 bases, with 10 bases of the junction left unmatched. DNA for the CDR3: TGTGCCAGCAGCACAGCCTCAGGGGGCTCTAACACTGAAGCTTTCTTT. Translation gives CASSTASGGSNTEAFF.

The V call is TRBV5-1, the J call TRBJ2-1, with D tentatively TRBD2 (6 bases). The CDR3 runs 13 residues. The germline V and J ends were trimmed by 5 bases and 9 bases, with 15 bases remaining between them. The V gene's germline CDR1 is SGHRS and CDR2 YFSETQ. The CDR3 region is CASSPQWGGEQFF. CDR3 sequence (DNA): TGCGCCAGCAGTCCGCAATGGGGAGGTGAGCAGTTCTTC.

The V gene is TRBV6-5, the J gene TRBJ1-2; D gene ambiguous. V lost 0 bases and J lost 0, with 11 bases in between. CDR3 length: 16 amino acids. Germline loops: CDR1 MNHEY, CDR2 SVGAGI. DNA for the CDR3: TGTGCCAGCAGTTACTCCCTTGTAGCAGCTAACTATGGCTACACCTTC. Its translation: CASSYSLVAANYGYTF.

The chain combines TRBV11-3 with TRBJ2-2; D is undetermined. The V gene lost 1 base and the J gene lost 7 bases, with 19 bases spanning the gap. The length of the CDR3 is 17 residues. Germline lookup yields CDR1 SGHNT and CDR2 YENEEA. The chain's CDR3 is CASSLGGAGSGYGELFF. The CDR3 DNA sequence: TGTGCCAGCAGCTTAGGAGGCGCCGGCTCCGGGTACGGGGAGCTGTTTTTT.

The chain has TRBV5-1 and TRBJ1-5; possibly TRBD1 for D (5 bases). The CDR3 sequence is 16 residues long. CDR1 is SGHRS and CDR2 is YFSETQ in the germline V gene. The V and J ends lost 0 bases and 2 bases respectively, with 12 bases between them. CDR3: CASSLGAGGGNQPQHF. DNA for the CDR3: TGCGCCAGCAGCTTGGGAGCGGGAGGGGGCAATCAGCCCCAGCATTTT.

The chain employs TRBV19 and TRBJ2-3; weak D call: TRBD2 (5 bases). This CDR3 has 14 residues. CDR1 is LNHDA and CDR2 is SQIVND in the germline V gene (reference sequence). V lost 6 bases and J 6 bases, leaving 16 bases between the germline ends. The DNA for the CDR3 is TGTGCCAGTAGCGGCACGGGGTTTTCCGATACGCAGTATTTT. It encodes CASSGTGFSDTQYF. The full variable domain, in which reference TRBV19 and TRBJ2-3 provide the parts outside the CDR3, is DGGITQSPKYLFRKEGQNVTLSCEQNLNHDAMYWYRQDPGQGLRLIYYSQIVNDFQKGDIAEGYSVSREKKESFPLTVTSAQKNPTAFYLCASSGTGFSDTQYFGPGTRLTVL.

The chain employs TRBV14 and TRBJ1-4; TRBD1 matches 7 bases. Trimming removed 8 bases from V and 4 bases from J; junction bases left unmatched: 7. The CDR3 extends over 14 amino acids. Germline V lookup: CDR1 SGHDN, CDR2 FVKESK. The CDR3 nucleotides are TGTGCCAGCGGGAAGGGGGCGTTTAATGAAAAACTGTTTTTT. Its translation: CASGKGAFNEKLFF.

DNA for the CDR3: TGTGCCAGTCTTGCGGCGGGACGGCAGAACTATGGCTACACCTTC. Residues: CASLAAGRQNYGYTF. J is TRBJ1-2 and V is TRBV6-5, with D maybe TRBD1 (5 bases). Germline CDR1 MNHEY, CDR2 SVGAGI. Trimming left V 9 bases short and J 2 bases short, with 19 bases between. CDR3 length: 15 amino acids.

This rearrangement joins TRBV5-1 to TRBJ2-5; D might be TRBD1 (6 bases). V dropped 3 bases and J dropped 5 bases, with 14 bases sitting between them. From germline, CDR1 is SGHRS and CDR2 YFSETQ. This CDR3 is built from 14 residues. CDR3 in amino acids: CASSSGQEGETQYF. The CDR3 region has the DNA TGCGCCAGCAGCTCGGGACAAGAGGGGGAGACCCAGTACTTC. Complete variable domain (other parts from reference TRBV5-1 and TRBJ2-5): KAGVTQTPRYLIKTRGQQVTLSCSPISGHRSVSWYQQTPGQGLQFLFEYFSETQRNKGNFPGRFSGRQFSNSRSEMNVSTLELGDSALYLCASSSGQEGETQYFGPGTRLLVL.

This chain uses TRBV25-1 with TRBJ1-4; no clear D gene. The CDR3 runs 11 residues. The germline V gene has CDR1 MGHDK and CDR2 SYGVNS. V was shortened by 5 bases and J by 7 bases, with 5 bases between the two germline ends. The CDR3 DNA reads TGTGCCAGCAGTTTGAGTGAAAAACTGTTTTTT. This encodes CASSLSEKLFF.

The chain recombines TRBV2 with TRBJ2-5, with 7 bases aligning to TRBD1. CDR3 size: 13 residues. Germline lookup yields CDR1 SNHLY and CDR2 FYNNEI. V lost 7 bases and J lost 1; bases outside the gene matches: 3. CDR3 sequence reads: CASTRQGQETQYF. The DNA of the CDR3 is TGTGCCAGCACCCGACAGGGCCAAGAGACCCAGTACTTC.